This paragraph covers one T cell receptor beta chain sequence. Its antigen is unknown. Every TCR beta cDNA library bore unique molecular identifiers. TCRdb itself ran the PCR reads through MiXCR, one entry per CDR3 protein. The data hold roughly 620,000 distinct CDR3 sequences, with roughly 40% observed a single time. The CDR3 has 15 residues. Germline CDR1 and CDR2: SEHNR and FQNEAQ (reference sequence). This sample stems from a study of post-analysis software for immune sequencing data. Background on the study: The study covered relapsing-remitting, secondary progressive and progressive-relapsing courses of multiple sclerosis. Regarding the study as a whole: Controls showed lower frequencies than patients for several TRBV segments, and TRBV5-6, TRBV5-1 and TRBV20-1 were among these.

The source of this sequence is a girl aged 10 to 17 with multiple sclerosis. J is TRBJ2-4 and V is TRBV7-9; 9 bases match TRBD1. Matching the DNA end better, TRBJ2-7 makes the J call doubtful. Material: blood. Here the CDR3 reads CASGPQDRGSHEQYF. The CDR3 nucleotides read TGTGCCAGCGGCCCCCAGGACAGGGGATCCCACGAGCAGTACTTC.